The present T cell receptor (beta chain) was sequenced within a study of T cells in Graves' hyperthyroidism and ophthalmopathy. Amplification of TCR beta CDR3 regions was performed using RNA transcripts as template. First-round RT-PCR with HTBI primers amplified the TCR CDR3 region. TCRdb re-called the multiplex PCR reads with MiXCR, one entry per CDR3 protein. Of around 420,000 distinct CDR3 sequences listed, approximately 15% are singletons. CDR1 and CDR2 from the germline V gene are SGDLS and YYNGEE. With V trimmed by 2 bases and J by 8 bases, 5 bases remained unmatched. The CDR3 spans 14 residues. It was uncontrolled infection, other autoimmune disease, pregnancy or lactation that excluded patients.

The chain has TRBV9 and TRBJ2-2, with TRBD1 matching over 8 bases. Sequenced: blood. The origin of this receptor is a woman under 30 with Graves' hyperthyroidism. CDR3 amino acids: CASSVQGATGELFF. Written as DNA, the CDR3 is TGTGCCAGCAGCGTCCAGGGGGCGACTGGGGAGCTGTTTTTT.